The TCR beta chain under discussion was sequenced for a study of shared T cell receptors in the human thymus. Germline-derived CDR1 and CDR2 are MDHEN and SYDVKM. CDR3 length: 15 residues. Trimming cost V 6 bases and J 2 bases; bases outside gene matches: 8. Profiled with immunoSEQ multiplex PCR; TCRdb holds only in-frame clones, not every one. The repertoire holds fewer than 700,000 clones, with roughly 90% as singletons. The sample also formed part of further work on human thymus T cells. This second study says: Donors consisted of healthy Finnish infants (having corrective surgery for congenital heart defects). The study used thymus tissue resected during corrective heart surgery. Apparent skewing of V and J gene usage characterized both thymic and blood repertoires. Thymic repertoires overlap heavily among unrelated individuals, related research has reported.

The clonotype originates from a boy younger than two with a congenital heart defect. Source material: thymocytes. The chain recombines TRBV28 with TRBJ2-7; 9 bases align to TRBD2. In DNA, the CDR3 is TGTGCCAGCAGCCGAGAGCGGGGGGCCGCCTACGAGCAGTACTTC. This sequence encodes CASSRERGAAYEQYF.